A single sample gave rise to the 16 T cell receptor beta chains below, sequenced in a study of cytomegalovirus exposure and HLA in healthy donors. Data came from immunoSEQ multiplex PCR; TCRdb stores just in-frame clones and leaves some out. The sample has tens of thousands of clones; 90% to 95% are singletons. The sequencing input was PBMCs. The receptor set was obtained from a young woman in good health and CMV-seronegative.

This chain joins TRBV7-2 and TRBJ1-1; no clear D gene. The ends were cut back, 1 base at V and 0 bases at J, with 9 bases in the middle. The V gene's germline CDR1 is SGHTA and CDR2 FQGNSA. CDR3 length equals 15 residues. CDR3 coding DNA: TGTGCCAGCAGCTTAGATCTCCTACTGAACACTGAAGCTTTCTTT. Translation gives CASSLDLLLNTEAFF. The full variable domain, rest sourced from reference TRBV7-2 and TRBJ1-1, is GAGVSQSPSNKVTEKGKDVELRCDPISGHTALYWYRQSLGQGLEFLIYFQGNSAPDKSGLPSDRFSAERTGGSVSTLTIQRTQQEDSAVYLCASSLDLLLNTEAFFGQGTRLTVV.

In its sample, this clone was seen once. V and J are TRBV4-1 and TRBJ2-7; D is unclear. This CDR3 spans 13 amino acids. Per germline, CDR1 MGHRA and CDR2 YSYEKL. Trimming removed 3 bases from V and 0 bases from J, with 6 bases in between. CDR3: CASSQGSSYEQYF. As DNA, the CDR3 is TGCGCCAGCAGCCAGGGCAGCTCCTACGAGCAGTACTTC.

For the CDR3, the DNA is TGTGCCACCAGCAGCCTAGCTTCAGATACGCAGTATTTT. Protein: CATSSLASDTQYF. The genes are TRBV15 and TRBJ2-3, with a tentative D call TRBD2 (5 bases). From germline, CDR1 is LNHNV and CDR2 YYDKDF (reference sequence). V lost 3 bases, J lost 4 bases, and 8 bases lay in between. The CDR3 consists of 13 residues.

The J gene is TRBJ2-7, the V gene TRBV30; D remains unclear. This CDR3 is 13 amino acids long. V lost 0 bases and J 2 bases, leaving 8 bases between the germline ends. CDR1 is GTSNPN and CDR2 is SVGIG in the germline V gene (reference sequence). CDR3 in DNA: TGTGCCTGGAGTGTACTCAACGCCTACGAGCAGTACTTC. This encodes CAWSVLNAYEQYF.

The chain is built from TRBV28 and TRBJ1-4; no clear D gene. CDR3 length equals 13 residues. Deletions cut 2 bases from V and 6 bases from J, with 7 bases between. Germline V gene sequence: CDR1 MDHEN, CDR2 SYDVKM. CDR3 DNA: TGTGCCAGCAGTTTAGGAGTCGATGAAAAACTGTTTTTT. It is translated as CASSLGVDEKLFF.

The rearrangement links TRBV18 to TRBJ2-2; 10 nucleotides agree with TRBD2. The length of the CDR3 is 18 residues. The V gene end was trimmed by 2 bases and the J gene end by 4 bases; junction bases not matched to a gene: 10. Germline V lookup: CDR1 KGHSH, CDR2 LQKENI. In DNA form, the CDR3 reads TGTGCCAGCTCACCAATGCTAGCGGGGGACTTTGGCACCGGGGAGCTGTTTTTT. Translation gives CASSPMLAGDFGTGELFF.

The chain is built from TRBV14 and TRBJ2-1; TRBD2 matches at 7 bases. CDR3 length: 17 amino acids. Germline V gene sequence: CDR1 SGHDN, CDR2 FVKESK. Trimming removed 2 bases from V and 0 bases from J; junction bases left unmatched: 7. The CDR3 bases are TGTGCCAGCAGCCAACGACTAGCCGAGAGCTCCTACAATGAGCAGTTCTTC. This codes for CASSQRLAESSYNEQFF.

The chain carries TRBV18 and TRBJ2-5; weak D call: TRBD1 (6 bases). The ends were cut back, 4 bases at V and 1 base at J, with 13 bases in the middle. The CDR3 is 15 amino acids. Germline CDR1 reads KGHSH; CDR2 reads LQKENI. The CDR3 DNA follows: TGTGCCAGCTCACACCTGGACAGAGCCCAAGAGACCCAGTACTTC. Its translation is CASSHLDRAQETQYF.

The V call is TRBV4-1, the J call TRBJ2-7, with 8 bases aligning to TRBD1. This CDR3 has 14 residues. After removal of 5 bases from V and 6 bases from J, the junction contained 9 bases not matched to a gene. CDR1 and CDR2 from the germline V gene are MGHRA and YSYEKL. DNA for the CDR3: TGCGCCAGCAGCAAGCCGGGACAGGTCCGCGAGCAGTACTTC. This translates into CASSKPGQVREQYF.

The V gene is TRBV6-5, the J gene TRBJ2-5; a possible D gene is TRBD2 (7 bases). Germline values: CDR1 MNHEY, CDR2 SVGAGI. With 1 base removed from V and 1 base from J, the gap between germline ends came to 13 bases. The CDR3 has 16 amino acids. The CDR3 sequence: CASSYWKGGSQETQYF. CDR3 in DNA: TGTGCCAGCAGTTACTGGAAGGGGGGGAGCCAAGAGACCCAGTACTTC.

The chain joins TRBV5-1 to TRBJ2-2; 13 bases fit TRBD2. Germline-derived CDR1 and CDR2 are SGHRS and YFSETQ. V was pared by 4 bases and J by 7 bases, with 16 bases of the junction left unmatched. CDR3 length equals 19 residues. The CDR3 sequence is CASSPGQGGLAGVSGELFF. For the CDR3, the DNA is TGCGCCAGCAGCCCGGGACAGGGAGGACTAGCGGGAGTAAGCGGGGAGCTGTTTTTT.

The rearrangement joins TRBV18 to TRBJ2-5; D might be TRBD2 (5 bases). The CDR3 is made up of 13 amino acids. From germline, CDR1 is KGHSH and CDR2 LQKENI. Between the trimmed V and J ends, which lost 1 base and 3 bases, there was a span of 6 bases. Written as DNA, the CDR3 is TGTGCCAGCTCACCACAGCGGAAAGAGACCCAGTACTTC. It codes for CASSPQRKETQYF.

The V gene is TRBV7-9, the J gene TRBJ1-1; the D is unclear. CDR3 length: 16 residues. From germline, CDR1 is SEHNR and CDR2 FQNEAQ (reference sequence). Trimming removed 1 base from V and 0 bases from J, with 12 bases in between. Here the CDR3 DNA reads TGTGCCAGCAGCTTAGGTTTTCGCGCACTGAACACTGAAGCTTTCTTT. Amino acids: CASSLGFRALNTEAFF.

This sequence joins TRBV27 and TRBJ2-3; 14 bases align to TRBD2. V shed 3 bases, J shed 4 bases, and the junction held 3 bases outside the gene matches. CDR1 is MNHEY, CDR2 SMNVEV, per germline (reference sequence). The CDR3 has 16 residues. CDR3 protein: CASSFSGLAGADTQYF. The CDR3 DNA reads as TGTGCCAGCAGTTTTTCGGGACTAGCGGGGGCAGATACGCAGTATTTT.

The V and J genes are TRBV7-9 and TRBJ1-2; D gene unclear. CDR1 SEHNR and CDR2 FQNEAQ come from the germline V gene (reference sequence). The CDR3 consists of 14 residues. Deletions cut 3 bases from V and 0 bases from J, with 8 bases between. The CDR3 sequence is CASSFPVTNYGYTF. The DNA for the CDR3 is TGTGCCAGCAGCTTTCCTGTTACTAACTATGGCTACACCTTC.

This chain connects TRBV6-5 to TRBJ2-7; D ambiguous. CDR1 is MNHEY, CDR2 SVGAGI, per germline. CDR3 length: 15 residues. The germline V and J ends were trimmed by 2 bases and 2 bases, with 13 bases remaining between them. CDR3 amino acids: CASSYVQAAAYEQYF. In DNA, the CDR3 is TGTGCCAGCAGTTACGTCCAGGCCGCAGCCTACGAGCAGTACTTC.